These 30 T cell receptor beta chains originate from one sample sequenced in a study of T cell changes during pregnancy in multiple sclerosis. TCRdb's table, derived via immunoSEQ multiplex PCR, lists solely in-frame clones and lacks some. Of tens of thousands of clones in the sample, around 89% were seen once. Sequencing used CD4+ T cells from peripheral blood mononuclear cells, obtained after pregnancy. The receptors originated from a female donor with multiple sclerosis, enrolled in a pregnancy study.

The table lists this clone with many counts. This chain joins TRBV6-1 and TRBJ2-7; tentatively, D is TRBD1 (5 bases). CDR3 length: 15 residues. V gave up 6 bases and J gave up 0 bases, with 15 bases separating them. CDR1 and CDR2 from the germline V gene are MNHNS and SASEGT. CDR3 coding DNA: TGTGCCAGCAGCTCCGACAGCTTCAGCTCCTACGAGCAGTACTTC. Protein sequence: CASSSDSFSSYEQYF.

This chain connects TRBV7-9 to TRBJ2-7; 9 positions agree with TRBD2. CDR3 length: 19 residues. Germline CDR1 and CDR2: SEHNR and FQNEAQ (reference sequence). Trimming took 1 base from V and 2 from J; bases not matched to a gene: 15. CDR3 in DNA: TGTGCCAGCAGCTTAGTAAACTGGGACCCTAGCGGGAACCCCTACGAGCAGTACTTC. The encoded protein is CASSLVNWDPSGNPYEQYF.

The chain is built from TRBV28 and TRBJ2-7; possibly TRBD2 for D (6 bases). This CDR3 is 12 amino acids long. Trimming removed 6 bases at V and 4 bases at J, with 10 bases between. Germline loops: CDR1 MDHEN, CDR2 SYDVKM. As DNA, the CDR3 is TGTGCCAGCAGACGACTAGGGTACGAGCAGTACTTC. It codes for CASRRLGYEQYF.

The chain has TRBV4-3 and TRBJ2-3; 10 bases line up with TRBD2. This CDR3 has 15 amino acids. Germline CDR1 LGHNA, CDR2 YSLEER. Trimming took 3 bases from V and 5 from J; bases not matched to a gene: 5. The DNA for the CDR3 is TGCGCCAGCAGCCAGGGGCGACTAGCGGGAGATACGCAGTATTTT. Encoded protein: CASSQGRLAGDTQYF.

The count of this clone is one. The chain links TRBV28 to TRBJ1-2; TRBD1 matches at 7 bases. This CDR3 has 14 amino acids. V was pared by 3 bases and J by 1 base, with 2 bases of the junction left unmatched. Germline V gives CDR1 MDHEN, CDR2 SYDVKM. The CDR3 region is CASSFWDSNYGYTF. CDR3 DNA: TGTGCCAGCAGTTTCTGGGACAGTAACTATGGCTACACCTTC.

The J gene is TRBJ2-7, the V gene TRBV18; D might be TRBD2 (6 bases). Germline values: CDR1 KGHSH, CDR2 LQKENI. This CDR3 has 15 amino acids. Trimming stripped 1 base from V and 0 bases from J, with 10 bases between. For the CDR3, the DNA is TGTGCCAGCTCACCACGGGGAGCGGGCTCCTACGAGCAGTACTTC. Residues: CASSPRGAGSYEQYF. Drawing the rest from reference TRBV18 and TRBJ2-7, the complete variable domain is NAGVMQNPRHLVRRRGQEARLRCSPMKGHSHVYWYRQLPEEGLKFMVYLQKENIIDESGMPKERFSAEFPKEGPSILRIQQVVRGDSAAYFCASSPRGAGSYEQYFGPGTRLTVT.

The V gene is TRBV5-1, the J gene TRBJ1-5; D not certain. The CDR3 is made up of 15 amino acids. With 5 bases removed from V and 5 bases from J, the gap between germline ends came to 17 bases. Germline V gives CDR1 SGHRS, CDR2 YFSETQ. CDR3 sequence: CASRPGTAIDQPQHF. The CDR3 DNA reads TGCGCCAGCAGACCAGGTACAGCCATCGATCAGCCCCAGCATTTT. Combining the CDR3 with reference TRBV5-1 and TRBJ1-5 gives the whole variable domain KAGVTQTPRYLIKTRGQQVTLSCSPISGHRSVSWYQQTPGQGLQFLFEYFSETQRNKGNFPGRFSGRQFSNSRSEMNVSTLELGDSALYLCASRPGTAIDQPQHFGDGTRLSIL.

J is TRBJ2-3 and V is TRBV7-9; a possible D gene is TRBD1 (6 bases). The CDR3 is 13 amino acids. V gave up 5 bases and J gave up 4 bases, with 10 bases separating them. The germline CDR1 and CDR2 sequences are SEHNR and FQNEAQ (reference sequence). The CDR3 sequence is CASSPKGADTQYF. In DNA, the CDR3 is TGTGCCAGCAGCCCGAAGGGGGCAGATACGCAGTATTTT.

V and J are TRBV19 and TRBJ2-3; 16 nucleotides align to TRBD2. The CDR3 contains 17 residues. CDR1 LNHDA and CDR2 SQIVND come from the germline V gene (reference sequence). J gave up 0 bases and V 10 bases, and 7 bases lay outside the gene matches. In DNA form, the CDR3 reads TGTGCCACCGACAGGGGACTAGCGGGAGGGAGCACAGATACGCAGTATTTT. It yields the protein CATDRGLAGGSTDTQYF. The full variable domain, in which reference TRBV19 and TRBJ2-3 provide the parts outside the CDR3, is DGGITQSPKYLFRKEGQNVTLSCEQNLNHDAMYWYRQDPGQGLRLIYYSQIVNDFQKGDIAEGYSVSREKKESFPLTVTSAQKNPTAFYLCATDRGLAGGSTDTQYFGPGTRLTVL.

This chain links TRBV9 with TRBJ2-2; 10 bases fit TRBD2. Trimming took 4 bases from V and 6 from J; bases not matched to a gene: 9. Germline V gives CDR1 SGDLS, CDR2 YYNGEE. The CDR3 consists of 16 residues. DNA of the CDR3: TGTGCCAGCAGCCTAGCCTATCTAGCGGGAGCCGGGGAGCTGTTTTTT. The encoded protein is CASSLAYLAGAGELFF.

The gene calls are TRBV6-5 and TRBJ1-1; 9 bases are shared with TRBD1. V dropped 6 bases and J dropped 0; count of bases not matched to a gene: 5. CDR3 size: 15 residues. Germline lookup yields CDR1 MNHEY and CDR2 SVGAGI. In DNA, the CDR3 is TGTGCCAGCAGAAGCCGACAGGGGGTGAACACTGAAGCTTTCTTT. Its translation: CASRSRQGVNTEAFF.

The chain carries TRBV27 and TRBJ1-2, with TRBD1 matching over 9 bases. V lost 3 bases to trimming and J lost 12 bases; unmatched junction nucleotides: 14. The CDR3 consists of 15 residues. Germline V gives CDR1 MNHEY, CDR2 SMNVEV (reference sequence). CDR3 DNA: TGTGCCAGCAGTTTCCTCCCGGGACAGGGTATGGGCCACACCTTC. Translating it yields CASSFLPGQGMGHTF.

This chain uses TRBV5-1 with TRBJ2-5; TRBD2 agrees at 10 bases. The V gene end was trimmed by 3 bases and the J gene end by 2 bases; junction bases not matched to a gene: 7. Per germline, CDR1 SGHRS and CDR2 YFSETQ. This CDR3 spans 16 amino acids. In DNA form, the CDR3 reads TGCGCCAGCAGCTCCCTAGCGGGAGTCGCACAAGAGACCCAGTACTTC. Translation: CASSSLAGVAQETQYF.

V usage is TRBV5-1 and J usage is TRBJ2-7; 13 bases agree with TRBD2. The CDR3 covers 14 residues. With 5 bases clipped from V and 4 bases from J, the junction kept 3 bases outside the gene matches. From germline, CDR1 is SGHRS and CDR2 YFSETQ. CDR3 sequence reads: CASSGTSGKYEQYF. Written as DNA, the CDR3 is TGCGCCAGCAGTGGGACTAGCGGGAAATACGAGCAGTACTTC.

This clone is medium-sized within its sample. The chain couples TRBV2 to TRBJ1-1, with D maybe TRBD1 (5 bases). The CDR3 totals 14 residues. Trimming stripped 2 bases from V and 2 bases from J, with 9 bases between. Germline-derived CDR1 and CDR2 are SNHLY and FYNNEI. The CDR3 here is CASSESGANTEAFF. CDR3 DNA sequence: TGTGCCAGCAGTGAAAGTGGGGCAAACACTGAAGCTTTCTTT.

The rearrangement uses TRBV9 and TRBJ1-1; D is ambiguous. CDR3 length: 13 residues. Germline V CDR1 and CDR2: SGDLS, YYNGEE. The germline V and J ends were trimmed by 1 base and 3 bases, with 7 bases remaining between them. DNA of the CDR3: TGTGCCAGCAGCGTACAGGATTACACTGAAGCTTTCTTT. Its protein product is CASSVQDYTEAFF.

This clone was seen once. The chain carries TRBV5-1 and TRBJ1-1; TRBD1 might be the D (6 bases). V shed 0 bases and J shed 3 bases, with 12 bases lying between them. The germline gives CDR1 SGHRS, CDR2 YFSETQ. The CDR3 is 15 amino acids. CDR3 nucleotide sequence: TGCGCCAGCAGCTTGGGAAGGGCAGGGGACACTGAAGCTTTCTTT. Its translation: CASSLGRAGDTEAFF.

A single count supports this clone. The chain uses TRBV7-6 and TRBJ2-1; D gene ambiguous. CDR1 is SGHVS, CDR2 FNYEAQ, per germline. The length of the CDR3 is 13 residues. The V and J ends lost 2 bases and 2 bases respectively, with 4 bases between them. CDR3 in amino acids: CASSLSAYNEQFF. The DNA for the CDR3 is TGTGCCAGCAGCTTATCTGCCTACAATGAGCAGTTCTTC. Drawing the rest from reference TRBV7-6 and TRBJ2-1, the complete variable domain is GAGVSQSPRYKVTKRGQDVALRCDPISGHVSLYWYRQALGQGPEFLTYFNYEAQQDKSGLPNDRFSAERPEGSISTLTIQRTEQRDSAMYRCASSLSAYNEQFFGPGTRLTVL.

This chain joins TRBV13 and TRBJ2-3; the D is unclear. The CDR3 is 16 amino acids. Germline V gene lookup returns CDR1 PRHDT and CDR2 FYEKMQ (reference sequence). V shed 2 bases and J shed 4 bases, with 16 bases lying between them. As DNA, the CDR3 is TGTGCCAGCAGCTTAATGGCTGATGTCGTGGCAGATACGCAGTATTTT. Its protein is CASSLMADVVADTQYF.

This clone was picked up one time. The CDR3 DNA sequence: TGTGCCAGCAGTTACTCGATATCCGGGGGCTACACCTTC. Protein: CASSYSISGGYTF. The rearrangement uses TRBV6-6 and TRBJ1-2, with no clear D. V lost 0 bases to trimming and J lost 8 bases, with 10 bases between them. The CDR3 runs to 13 residues. Germline-derived CDR1 and CDR2 are MNHNY and SVGAGI (reference sequence).

The CDR3 sequence is CASFLNYEQYF. The CDR3 nucleotides read TGTGCCAGCTTTTTAAACTACGAGCAGTACTTC. This chain uses TRBV6-1 with TRBJ2-7; D gene ambiguous. Deletions cut 8 bases from V and 3 bases from J, with 8 bases between. Germline V lookup: CDR1 MNHNS, CDR2 SASEGT. This CDR3 comprises 11 residues.

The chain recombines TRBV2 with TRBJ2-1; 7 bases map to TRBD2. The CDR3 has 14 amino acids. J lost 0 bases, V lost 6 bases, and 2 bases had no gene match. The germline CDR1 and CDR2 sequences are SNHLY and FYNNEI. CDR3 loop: CASRAGSSYNEQFF. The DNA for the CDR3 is TGTGCCAGCAGAGCGGGGAGCTCCTACAATGAGCAGTTCTTC.

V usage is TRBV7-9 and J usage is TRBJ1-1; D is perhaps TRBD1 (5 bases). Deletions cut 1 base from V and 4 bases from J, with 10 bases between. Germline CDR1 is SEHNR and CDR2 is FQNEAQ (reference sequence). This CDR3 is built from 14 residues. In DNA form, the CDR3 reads TGTGCCAGCAGCTTAGACAGTCAGGGCACTGAAGCTTTCTTT. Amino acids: CASSLDSQGTEAFF.

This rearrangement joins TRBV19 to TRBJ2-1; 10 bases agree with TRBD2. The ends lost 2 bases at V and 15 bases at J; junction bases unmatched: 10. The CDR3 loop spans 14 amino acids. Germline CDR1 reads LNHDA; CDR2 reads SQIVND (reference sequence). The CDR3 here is CASSIRGLAGVGFF. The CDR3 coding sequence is TGTGCCAGTAGTATAAGGGGGCTAGCGGGAGTCGGGTTCTTC.

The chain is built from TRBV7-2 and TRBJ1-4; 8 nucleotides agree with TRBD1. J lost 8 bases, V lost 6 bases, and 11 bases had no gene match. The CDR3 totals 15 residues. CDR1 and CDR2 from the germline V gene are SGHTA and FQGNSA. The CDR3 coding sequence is TGTGCCAGCAGGGCAGGGGGCGCAAGAACCGAAAAACTGTTTTTT. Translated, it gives CASRAGGARTEKLFF.

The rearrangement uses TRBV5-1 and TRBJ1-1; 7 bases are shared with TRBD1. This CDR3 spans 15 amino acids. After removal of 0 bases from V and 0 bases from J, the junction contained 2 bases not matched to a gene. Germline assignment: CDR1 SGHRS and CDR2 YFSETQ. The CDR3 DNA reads TGCGCCAGCAGCTTGGTGACAGGGATGAACACTGAAGCTTTCTTT. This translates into CASSLVTGMNTEAFF.

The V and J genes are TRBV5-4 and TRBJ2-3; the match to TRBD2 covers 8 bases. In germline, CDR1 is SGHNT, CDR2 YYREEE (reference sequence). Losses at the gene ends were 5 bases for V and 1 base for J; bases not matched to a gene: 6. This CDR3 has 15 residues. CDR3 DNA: TGTGCCAGCAGAAGTAAAGCGGGAGGCACAGATACGCAGTATTTT. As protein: CASRSKAGGTDTQYF.

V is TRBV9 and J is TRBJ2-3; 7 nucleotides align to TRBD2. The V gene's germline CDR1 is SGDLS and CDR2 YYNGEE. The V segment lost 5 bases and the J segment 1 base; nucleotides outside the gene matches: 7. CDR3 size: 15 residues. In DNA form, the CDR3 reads TGTGCCAGCAGTCTACTTACTAGCGGCACAGATACGCAGTATTTT. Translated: CASSLLTSGTDTQYF. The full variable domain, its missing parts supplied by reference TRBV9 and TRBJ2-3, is DSGVTQTPKHLITATGQRVTLRCSPRSGDLSVYWYQQSLDQGLQFLIQYYNGEERAKGNILERFSAQQFPDLHSELNLSSLELGDSALYFCASSLLTSGTDTQYFGPGTRLTVL.

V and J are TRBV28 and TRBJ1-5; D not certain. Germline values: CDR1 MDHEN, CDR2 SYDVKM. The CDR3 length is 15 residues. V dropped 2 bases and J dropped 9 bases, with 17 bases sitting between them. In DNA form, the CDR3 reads TGTGCCAGCAGTTTAACCCCAACAATTCATCCGCCCCAGCATTTT. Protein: CASSLTPTIHPPQHF.

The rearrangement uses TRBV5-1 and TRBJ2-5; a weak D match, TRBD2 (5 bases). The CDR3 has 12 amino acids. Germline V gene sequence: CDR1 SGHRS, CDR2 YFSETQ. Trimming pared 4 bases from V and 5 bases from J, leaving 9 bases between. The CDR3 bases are TGCGCCAGCAGCCGGGATCGGGAGACCCAGTACTTC. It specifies CASSRDRETQYF. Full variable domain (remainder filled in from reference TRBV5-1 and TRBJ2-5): KAGVTQTPRYLIKTRGQQVTLSCSPISGHRSVSWYQQTPGQGLQFLFEYFSETQRNKGNFPGRFSGRQFSNSRSEMNVSTLELGDSALYLCASSRDRETQYFGPGTRLLVL.